These 24 T cell receptor beta chains came from one sample sequenced in a study of cytomegalovirus exposure and HLA in healthy donors. The PCR used 60 Vbeta and 13 Jbeta primers. The method was immunoSEQ multiplex PCR; TCRdb's version includes in-frame clones alone and lacks a portion of them. The sample carries about 120,000 clones, roughly 80% recorded once. What was sequenced was PBMCs. The receptor set was obtained from a female donor in good health and CMV-seronegative.

This clone has just a few counts. The rearrangement uses TRBV6-8 and TRBJ2-1; 10 nucleotides align to TRBD2. Unmatched junction bases numbered 6, after V lost 1 base and J lost 3 bases. CDR1 is MNHGY and CDR2 is SAAAGT in the germline V gene. This CDR3 has 17 amino acids. CDR3: CASSYFSSGGLYNEQFF. CDR3 nucleotides: TGTGCCAGCAGTTACTTCTCTAGCGGGGGTCTCTACAATGAGCAGTTCTTC.

The chain recombines TRBV4-2 with TRBJ2-1; 10 bases map to TRBD2. V lost 2 bases to trimming and J lost 3 bases; unmatched junction nucleotides: 7. Germline V gene lookup returns CDR1 LGHNA and CDR2 YNFKEQ. CDR3 length equals 17 residues. The CDR3 DNA reads TGTGCCAGCAGCCAACTGCTGACTAGCGGGTACTACAATGAGCAGTTCTTC. Its protein product is CASSQLLTSGYYNEQFF.

The rearrangement uses TRBV2 and TRBJ2-5; tentative D call: TRBD1 (6 bases). Germline assignment: CDR1 SNHLY and CDR2 FYNNEI. CDR3 length: 15 residues. V lost 4 bases, J lost 2 bases, and 14 bases lay in between. The CDR3 spells CASSVSRGEQETQYF. DNA for the CDR3: TGTGCCAGCAGTGTAAGCAGGGGCGAACAAGAGACCCAGTACTTC.

The chain uses TRBV7-8 and TRBJ2-7, with 12 nucleotides matching TRBD2. Germline V CDR1 and CDR2: SGHVS, FQNEAQ. This CDR3 contains 14 residues. V shed 5 bases and J 6 bases; nucleotides not matched to a gene: 5. The CDR3 DNA follows: TGTGCCAGCAGCCTTCTAGCGGGGGGGGGCGAGCAGTACTTC. Its translation is CASSLLAGGGEQYF. Complete variable domain (other parts from reference TRBV7-8 and TRBJ2-7): GAGVSQSPRYKVAKRGQDVALRCDPISGHVSLFWYQQALGQGPEFLTYFQNEAQLDKSGLPSDRFFAERPEGSVSTLKIQRTQQEDSAVYLCASSLLAGGGEQYFGPGTRLTVT.

This clone was found a few times. The chain combines TRBV9 with TRBJ1-1, with 8 bases matching TRBD1. Trimming cost V 2 bases and J 1 base; bases outside gene matches: 1. Germline CDR1 reads SGDLS; CDR2 reads YYNGEE. The CDR3 runs 14 residues. The CDR3 nucleotides are TGTGCCAGCAGCGTGGGGACAGGGAACACTGAAGCTTTCTTT. Translating it yields CASSVGTGNTEAFF.

The chain employs TRBV11-2 and TRBJ2-7, with TRBD2 identical over 7 bases. V trimming: 5 bases; J trimming: 6 bases; junction bases outside the gene matches: 1. CDR1 SGHAT and CDR2 FQNNGV come from the germline V gene. This CDR3 region has 11 residues. CDR3 amino acids: CASSPGGEQYF. CDR3 nucleotide sequence: TGTGCCAGCAGCCCGGGGGGCGAGCAGTACTTC.

The chain combines TRBV7-3 with TRBJ2-2; 10 positions agree with TRBD1. Germline assignment: CDR1 SGHTA and CDR2 FQGTGA. This CDR3 region has 14 residues. V was clipped by 6 bases and J by 4 bases; unmatched bases: 2. Here the CDR3 reads CASRGTGATGELFF. The CDR3 DNA reads TGTGCCAGCAGGGGGACAGGGGCCACCGGGGAGCTGTTTTTT.

This clone was found a few times. The chain couples TRBV4-1 to TRBJ1-1; no definite D call. Germline-derived CDR1 and CDR2 are MGHRA and YSYEKL. The CDR3 runs to 13 residues. V was shortened by 3 bases and J by 10 bases, with 15 bases between the two germline ends. The CDR3 nucleotides are TGCGCCAGCAGCCAGGAGAGTTCTCTCCGAGCTTTCTTT. This codes for CASSQESSLRAFF.

As concerns this clone: A junction boundary mismatches the germline segment, possibly from a read error. The V call is TRBV7-9, the J call TRBJ2-2; D not resolved. In germline, CDR1 is SEHNR, CDR2 FQNEAQ (reference sequence). The CDR3 totals 12 residues. The CDR3 DNA is TGTTCCAGCAGCTTCGCGCCCGGGGAGCTGTTTTTT. Its protein product is CSSSFAPGELFF.

This clone was counted only a few times. The rearrangement joins TRBV2 to TRBJ2-7; D is perhaps TRBD1 (6 bases). The CDR3 extends over 11 amino acids. V lost 6 bases and J 12 bases, leaving 15 bases between the germline ends. The V gene's germline CDR1 is SNHLY and CDR2 FYNNEI. The CDR3: CASRGDNLGYF. The CDR3 DNA sequence: TGTGCCAGCAGGGGGGACAACCTGGGGTACTTC.

The genes are TRBV29-1 and TRBJ2-6, with no clear D. There are 13 residues in the CDR3. The V gene lost 6 bases and the J gene lost 0 bases, with 6 bases spanning the gap. Germline-derived CDR1 and CDR2 are SQVTM and ANQGSEA. As DNA, the CDR3 is TGCAGCGTACAGAGCTCTGGGGCCAACGTCCTGACTTTC. Translating gives CSVQSSGANVLTF.

The DNA for the CDR3 is TGTGCCAGCAGCCAAGGGATGGAGACCTACGAGCAGTACTTC. The encoded protein is CASSQGMETYEQYF. The genes are TRBV4-2 and TRBJ2-5; D unclear. TRBJ2-7 matches the DNA end more closely, so the J call is doubtful. The germline V gene encodes CDR1 LGHNA and CDR2 YNFKEQ. The CDR3 is 14 amino acids.

The genes are TRBV5-6 and TRBJ2-1; perhaps TRBD1 as D (5 bases). The germline V gene has CDR1 SGHDT and CDR2 YYEEEE. The CDR3 spans 14 residues. V gave up 2 bases and J gave up 0 bases, with 6 bases separating them. The CDR3 region is CASSFQGSYNEQFF. The DNA of the CDR3 is TGTGCCAGCAGCTTCCAGGGCTCCTACAATGAGCAGTTCTTC.

This chain connects TRBV5-4 to TRBJ2-7; D unresolved. Trimming took 2 bases from V and 4 from J, leaving 4 bases between them. Germline values: CDR1 SGHNT, CDR2 YYREEE (reference sequence). The CDR3 is 11 amino acids. The CDR3 here is CASSFGYEQYF. CDR3 DNA sequence: TGTGCCAGCAGCTTCGGGTACGAGCAGTACTTC.

This sequence joins TRBV5-1 and TRBJ2-7; D gene unclear. Germline assignment: CDR1 SGHRS and CDR2 YFSETQ. The CDR3 is 12 residues long. Trimming shortened V by 0 bases and J by 3 bases, and 4 bases separated the two germline ends. The CDR3 reads CASSLDYYEQYF. Here the CDR3 DNA reads TGCGCCAGCAGCTTGGACTACTACGAGCAGTACTTC.

The CDR3 DNA follows: TGTGCCAGCACGGGGACAGGTATATACAATGAGCAGTTCTTC. Translated: CASTGTGIYNEQFF. The chain links TRBV21-1 to TRBJ2-1; the table calls TRBD1, which could not be checked here. TRBV21-1 is a known pseudogene. The CDR3 has 14 residues.

V is TRBV18 and J is TRBJ1-5, with D unclear. The V end lost 3 bases, the J end lost 6 bases, and 15 bases lay between the germline ends. The CDR3 extends over 15 amino acids. Looked up from germline, CDR1 is KGHSH and CDR2 is LQKENI. The CDR3 coding sequence is TGTGCCAGCTCACCTCTCCGGGGTTGGGGTCAGCCCCAGCATTTT. It translates to CASSPLRGWGQPQHF.

This sequence joins TRBV7-2 and TRBJ1-3; the D is unclear. CDR1 SGHTA and CDR2 FQGNSA come from the germline V gene. The CDR3 is 15 residues long. Deletions cut 5 bases from V and 3 bases from J, with 14 bases between. CDR3 sequence: CASSPTDQHGNTIYF. The CDR3 DNA follows: TGTGCCAGCAGCCCTACAGATCAACATGGAAACACCATATATTTT.

The chain combines TRBV7-3 with TRBJ1-1; 8 bases match TRBD1. The J segment lost 1 base and the V segment lost 0 bases, leaving 1 base of the junction unmatched. Looked up from germline, CDR1 is SGHTA and CDR2 is FQGTGA. The CDR3 has 15 residues. The CDR3 loop reads CASSLTGTGNTEAFF. The CDR3 nucleotides are TGTGCCAGCAGCTTAACAGGGACAGGGAACACTGAAGCTTTCTTT.

The chain combines TRBV29-1 with TRBJ2-3; tentative D call: TRBD2 (5 bases). Per the germline V gene, CDR1 is SQVTM and CDR2 is ANQGSEA. V shed 7 bases and J shed 2 bases, with 13 bases lying between them. CDR3 size: 13 residues. CDR3 in amino acids: CSAGRGTTDTQYF. Here the CDR3 DNA reads TGCAGCGCCGGACGGGGTACCACAGATACGCAGTATTTT.

This chain connects TRBV7-3 to TRBJ2-7; D gene ambiguous. V shed 10 bases and J shed 2 bases, with 6 bases lying between them. Germline V CDR1 and CDR2: SGHTA, FQGTGA. This CDR3 comprises 10 residues. The CDR3 sequence: CATFPYEQYF. CDR3 DNA: TGTGCCACCTTCCCCTACGAGCAGTACTTC.

This chain joins TRBV5-6 and TRBJ2-3; no clear D. CDR3 size: 15 residues. The ends were cut back, 0 bases at V and 3 bases at J, with 11 bases in the middle. Germline-derived CDR1 and CDR2 are SGHDT and YYEEEE. The CDR3 DNA sequence: TGTGCCAGCAGCTTGGGCCGAGTGAGGACAGATACGCAGTATTTT. Its translation: CASSLGRVRTDTQYF.

CDR3 sequence: CARDPPGETNNEQFF. CDR3 in DNA: TGTGCCAGAGACCCTCCCGGGGAAACTAACAATGAGCAGTTCTTC. V usage is TRBV7-9 and J usage is TRBJ2-1, with D perhaps matching TRBD2 (5 bases). Germline V gene data show CDR1 as SEHNR and CDR2 as FQNEAQ (reference sequence). CDR3 length equals 15 residues. V was cut by 9 bases and J by 5 bases, with 20 bases left in between. The full variable domain, its missing parts supplied by reference TRBV7-9 and TRBJ2-1, is DTGVSQNPRHKITKRGQNVTFRCDPISEHNRLYWYRQTLGQGPEFLTYFQNEAQLEKSRLLSDRFSAERPKGSFSTLEIQRTEQGDSAMYLCARDPPGETNNEQFFGPGTRLTVL.

The gene calls are TRBV2 and TRBJ1-1; 7 nucleotides agree with TRBD1. Germline V gene data show CDR1 as SNHLY and CDR2 as FYNNEI. The J segment lost 0 bases and the V segment lost 7 bases, leaving 17 bases of the junction unmatched. There are 18 residues in the CDR3. CDR3 DNA: TGTGCCAGCATTAAAAAGGGACGGGTAGACAGGGTGAACACTGAAGCTTTCTTT. Protein product: CASIKKGRVDRVNTEAFF.